This T cell receptor (beta chain) was observed in a study of T cells in Graves' hyperthyroidism and ophthalmopathy. For the study at large: It was at initial diagnosis, before any treatment, that peripheral blood was collected.

Authors of the study amplified TCR beta CDR3 regions from RNA transcripts. When the TCR CDR3 underwent first-round RT-PCR, the HTBI primer set was used. TCRdb processed the multiplex PCR reads anew with MiXCR; each CDR3 protein has one entry. Of under 400,000 distinct CDR3 sequences detected, approximately 13% appear once; the ten largest clones hold over 8.5%. No ophthalmopathy progression within 18 months constituted stable Graves' hyperthyroidism. Among the patients, aged 18 to 65, hyperthyroidism was newly diagnosed and had lasted under 2 months. This clonotype was counted at least ten times. Its target is unknown. The ends were cut back, 5 bases at V and 4 bases at J, with 13 bases in the middle. From germline, CDR1 is SGHNT and CDR2 YENEEA. The CDR3 is made up of 14 amino acids. The study's findings and limits: Among clonotypes expanded in thyroid above 0.001, most were also found in blood.

The sequenced sample was blood. The chain recombines TRBV11-3 with TRBJ2-3, with D perhaps matching TRBD1 or TRBD2 (5 bases each). This TCR derives from a woman younger than 30 with Graves' hyperthyroidism. CDR3 sequence reads: CASSRDPAPDTQYF. CDR3 coding DNA: TGTGCCAGCAGCCGGGACCCGGCCCCAGATACGCAGTATTTT. Full variable domain (remainder filled in from reference TRBV11-3 and TRBJ2-3): EAGVVQSPRYKIIEKKQPVAFWCNPISGHNTLYWYLQNLGQGPELLIRYENEEAVDDSQLPKDRFSAERLKGVDSTLKIQPAELGDSAVYLCASSRDPAPDTQYFGPGTRLTVL.